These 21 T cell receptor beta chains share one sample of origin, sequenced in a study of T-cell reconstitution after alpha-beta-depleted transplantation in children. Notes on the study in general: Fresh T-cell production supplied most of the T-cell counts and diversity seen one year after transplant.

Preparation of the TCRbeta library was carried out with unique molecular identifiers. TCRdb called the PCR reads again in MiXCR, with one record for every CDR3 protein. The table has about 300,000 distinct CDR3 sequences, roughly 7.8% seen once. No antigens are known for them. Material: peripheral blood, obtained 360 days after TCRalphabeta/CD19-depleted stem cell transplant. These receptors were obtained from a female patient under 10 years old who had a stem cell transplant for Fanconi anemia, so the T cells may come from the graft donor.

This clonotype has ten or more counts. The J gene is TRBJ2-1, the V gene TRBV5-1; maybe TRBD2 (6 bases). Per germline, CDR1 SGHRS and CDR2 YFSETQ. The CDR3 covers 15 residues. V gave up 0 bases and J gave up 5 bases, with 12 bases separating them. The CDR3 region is CASSLEIADNNEQFF. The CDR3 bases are TGCGCCAGCAGCTTGGAAATAGCGGACAACAATGAGCAGTTCTTC.

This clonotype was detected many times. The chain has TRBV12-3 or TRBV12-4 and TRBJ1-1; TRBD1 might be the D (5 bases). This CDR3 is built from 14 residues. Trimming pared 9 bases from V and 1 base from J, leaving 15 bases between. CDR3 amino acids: CARTPGGTNTEAFF. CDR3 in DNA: TGTGCCAGAACTCCCGGGGGTACGAACACTGAAGCTTTCTTT.

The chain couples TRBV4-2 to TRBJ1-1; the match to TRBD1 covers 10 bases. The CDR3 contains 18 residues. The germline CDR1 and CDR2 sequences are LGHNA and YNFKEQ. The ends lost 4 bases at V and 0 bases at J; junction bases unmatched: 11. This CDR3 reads CASSRNVGTGAMNTEAFF. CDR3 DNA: TGTGCCAGCAGCCGAAATGTCGGGACAGGGGCCATGAACACTGAAGCTTTCTTT.

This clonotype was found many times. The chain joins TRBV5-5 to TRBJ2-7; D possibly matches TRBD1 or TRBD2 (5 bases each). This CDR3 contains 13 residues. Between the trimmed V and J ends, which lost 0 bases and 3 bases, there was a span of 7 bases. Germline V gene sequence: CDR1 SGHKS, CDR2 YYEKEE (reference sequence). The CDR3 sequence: CASSLVGGYEQYV. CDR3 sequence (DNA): TGTGCCAGCAGCTTGGTTGGGGGCTACGAGCAGTACGTC.

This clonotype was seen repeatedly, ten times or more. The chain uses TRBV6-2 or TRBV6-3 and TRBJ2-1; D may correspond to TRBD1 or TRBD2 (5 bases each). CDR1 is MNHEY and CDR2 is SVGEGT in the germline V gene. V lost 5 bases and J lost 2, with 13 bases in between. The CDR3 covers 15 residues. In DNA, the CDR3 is TGTGCCAGCAGTGACCGGGGCCTTCCCTACAATGAGCAGTTCTTC. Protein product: CASSDRGLPYNEQFF.

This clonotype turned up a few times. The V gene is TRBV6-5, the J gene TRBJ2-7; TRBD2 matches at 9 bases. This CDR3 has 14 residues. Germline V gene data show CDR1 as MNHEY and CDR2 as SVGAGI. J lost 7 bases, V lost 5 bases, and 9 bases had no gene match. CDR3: CASSLRGGVGEQYV. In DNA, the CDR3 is TGTGCCAGCAGTCTGCGGGGGGGCGTGGGGGAGCAGTACGTC.

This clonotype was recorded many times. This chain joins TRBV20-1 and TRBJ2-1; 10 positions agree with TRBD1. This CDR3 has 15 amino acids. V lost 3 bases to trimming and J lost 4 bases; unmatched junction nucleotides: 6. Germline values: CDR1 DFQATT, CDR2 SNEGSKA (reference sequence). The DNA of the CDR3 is TGCAGTGCTAGGTCCCGGGACAGGGGATACAATGAGCAGTTCTTC. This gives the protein CSARSRDRGYNEQFF.

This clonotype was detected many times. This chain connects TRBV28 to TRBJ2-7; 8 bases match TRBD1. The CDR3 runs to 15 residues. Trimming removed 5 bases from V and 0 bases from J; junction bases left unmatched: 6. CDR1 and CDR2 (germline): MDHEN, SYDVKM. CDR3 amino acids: CASSPGTGFSYEQYF. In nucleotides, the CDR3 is TGTGCCAGCAGTCCCGGGACAGGCTTCTCCTACGAGCAGTACTTC.

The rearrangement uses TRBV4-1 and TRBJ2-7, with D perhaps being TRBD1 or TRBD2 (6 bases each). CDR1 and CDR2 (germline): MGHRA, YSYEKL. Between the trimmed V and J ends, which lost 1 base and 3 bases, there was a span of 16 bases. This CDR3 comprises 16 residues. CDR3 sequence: CASSQGGVGGGYEQYF. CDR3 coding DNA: TGCGCCAGCAGCCAAGGGGGAGTGGGGGGCGGCTACGAGCAGTACTTC.

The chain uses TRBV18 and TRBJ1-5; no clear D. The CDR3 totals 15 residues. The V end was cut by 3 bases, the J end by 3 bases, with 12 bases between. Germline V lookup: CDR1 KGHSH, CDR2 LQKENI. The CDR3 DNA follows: TGTGCCAGCTCACCGGGCGGACGGATCAATCAGCCCCAGCATTTT. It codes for CASSPGGRINQPQHF.

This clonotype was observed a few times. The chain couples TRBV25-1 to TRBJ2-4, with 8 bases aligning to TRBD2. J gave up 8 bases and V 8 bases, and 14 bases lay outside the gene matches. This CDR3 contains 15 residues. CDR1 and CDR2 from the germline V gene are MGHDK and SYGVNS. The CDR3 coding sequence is TGTGCCAGCTCACCGGGGGTAGCGGGAATATACATTCAGTACTTC. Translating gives CASSPGVAGIYIQYF.

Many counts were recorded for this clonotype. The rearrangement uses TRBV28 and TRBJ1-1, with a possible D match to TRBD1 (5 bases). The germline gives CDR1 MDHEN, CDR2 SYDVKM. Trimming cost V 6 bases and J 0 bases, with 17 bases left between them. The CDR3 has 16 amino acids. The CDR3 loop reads CASRSPGLSMNTEAFF. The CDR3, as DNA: TGTGCCAGCAGGTCGCCGGGACTGTCGATGAACACTGAAGCTTTCTTT.

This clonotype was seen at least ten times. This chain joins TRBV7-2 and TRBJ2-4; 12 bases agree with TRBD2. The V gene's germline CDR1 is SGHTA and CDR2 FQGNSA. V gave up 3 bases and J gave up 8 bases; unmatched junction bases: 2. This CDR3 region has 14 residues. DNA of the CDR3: TGTGCCAGCAGCTTGACTAGCGGGAGCTACATTCAGTACTTC. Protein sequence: CASSLTSGSYIQYF. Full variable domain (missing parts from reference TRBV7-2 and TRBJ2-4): GAGVSQSPSNKVTEKGKDVELRCDPISGHTALYWYRQSLGQGLEFLIYFQGNSAPDKSGLPSDRFSAERTGGSVSTLTIQRTQQEDSAVYLCASSLTSGSYIQYFGAGTRLSVL.

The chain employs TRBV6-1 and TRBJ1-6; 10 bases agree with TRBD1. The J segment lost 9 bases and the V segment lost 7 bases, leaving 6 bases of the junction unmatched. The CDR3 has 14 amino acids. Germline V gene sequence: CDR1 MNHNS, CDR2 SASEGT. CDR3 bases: TGTGCCAGCACCCCCGGGACAGGGGCTTCACCCCTCCACTTT. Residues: CASTPGTGASPLHF.

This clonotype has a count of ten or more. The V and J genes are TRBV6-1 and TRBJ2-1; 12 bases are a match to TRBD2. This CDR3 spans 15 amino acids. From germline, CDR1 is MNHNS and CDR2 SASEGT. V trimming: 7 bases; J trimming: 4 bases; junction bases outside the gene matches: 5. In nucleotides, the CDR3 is TGTGCCAGCAATCGACTAGCGGGAGATTACAATGAGCAGTTCTTC. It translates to CASNRLAGDYNEQFF.

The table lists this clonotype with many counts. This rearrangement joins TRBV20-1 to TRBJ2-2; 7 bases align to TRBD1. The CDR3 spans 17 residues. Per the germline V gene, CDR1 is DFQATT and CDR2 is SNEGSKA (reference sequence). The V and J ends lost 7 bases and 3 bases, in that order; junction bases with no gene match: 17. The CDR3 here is CSDTTGLMIRDTGELFF. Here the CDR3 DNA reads TGCAGTGATACGACAGGGTTAATGATTCGGGACACCGGGGAGCTGTTTTTT.

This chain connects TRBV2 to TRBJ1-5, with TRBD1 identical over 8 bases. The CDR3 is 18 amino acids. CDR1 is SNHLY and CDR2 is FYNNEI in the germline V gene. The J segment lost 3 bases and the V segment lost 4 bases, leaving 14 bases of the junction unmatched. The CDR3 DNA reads TGTGCCAGCAGTGTAAGGACAGGGACGTTCGGGATCAATCAGCCCCAGCATTTT. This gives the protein CASSVRTGTFGINQPQHF.

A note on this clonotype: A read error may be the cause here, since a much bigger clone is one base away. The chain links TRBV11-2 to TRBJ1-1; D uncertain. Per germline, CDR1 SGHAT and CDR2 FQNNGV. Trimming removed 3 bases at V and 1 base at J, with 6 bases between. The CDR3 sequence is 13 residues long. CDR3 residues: CASSFEGNTEAFF. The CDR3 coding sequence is TGTGCCAGCAGCTTTGAGGGGAACACTGAAGCTTTCTTT.

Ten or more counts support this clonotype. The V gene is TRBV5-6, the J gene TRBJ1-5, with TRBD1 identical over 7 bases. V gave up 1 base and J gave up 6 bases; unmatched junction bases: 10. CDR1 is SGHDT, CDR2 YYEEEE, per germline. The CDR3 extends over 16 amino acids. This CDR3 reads CASSLRQGLVRQPQHF. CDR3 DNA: TGTGCCAGCAGCTTGAGACAGGGATTGGTACGTCAGCCCCAGCATTTT.

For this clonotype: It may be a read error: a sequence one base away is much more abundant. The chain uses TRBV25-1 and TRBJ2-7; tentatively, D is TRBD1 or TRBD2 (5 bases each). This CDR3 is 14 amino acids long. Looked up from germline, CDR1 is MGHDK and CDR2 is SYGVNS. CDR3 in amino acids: CASSEAGSSYEQNF. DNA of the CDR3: TGTGCCAGCAGTGAGGCAGGGAGCTCCTACGAGCAGAACTTC.

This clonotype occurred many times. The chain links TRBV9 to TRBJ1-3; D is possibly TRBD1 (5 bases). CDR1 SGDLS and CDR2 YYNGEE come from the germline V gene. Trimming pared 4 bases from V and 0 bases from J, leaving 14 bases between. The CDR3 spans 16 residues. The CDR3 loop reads CASSFSGLSSGNTIYF. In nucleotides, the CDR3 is TGTGCCAGCAGCTTTTCGGGGCTCAGCTCTGGAAACACCATATATTTT. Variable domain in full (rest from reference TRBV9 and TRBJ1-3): DSGVTQTPKHLITATGQRVTLRCSPRSGDLSVYWYQQSLDQGLQFLIQYYNGEERAKGNILERFSAQQFPDLHSELNLSSLELGDSALYFCASSFSGLSSGNTIYFGEGSWLTVV.